The clone carrying this T cell receptor beta chain has just one count. Its specificity is unknown. Given a much more abundant clone one base away, this may be a read error. Purified naive CD4+ T cells were depleted of CD25+ Tregs. Notes on the study in general: Greatest tumor Treg TCR overlap was with tumor naive CD4+ cells.

Per the germline V gene, CDR1 is SGHTA and CDR2 is FQGNSA. The CDR3 covers 13 residues. V lost 4 bases and J lost 2, with 8 bases in between. Full-length variable regions came from constant-region reverse primers plus semi-nested Nested Universal Primer A PCR. TCRdb reprocessed the 5' RACE reads with MiXCR, giving one entry per CDR3 protein. The sample includes tens of thousands of distinct CDR3 sequences, roughly 15% of them seen just once. This rearrangement joins TRBV7-2 to TRBJ1-2; D ambiguous. The origin of this receptor is a female donor with breast cancer. Sequencing was done on a sample of naive CD4+ T cells sorted from blood. The subset is: naive CD4+ T cells, CD4+CD45RA+CD25-. CDR3 coding DNA: TGTGCCAGCAGCTCCAAGGACAACTATGGCTACACCTTC. This encodes CASSSKDNYGYTF.